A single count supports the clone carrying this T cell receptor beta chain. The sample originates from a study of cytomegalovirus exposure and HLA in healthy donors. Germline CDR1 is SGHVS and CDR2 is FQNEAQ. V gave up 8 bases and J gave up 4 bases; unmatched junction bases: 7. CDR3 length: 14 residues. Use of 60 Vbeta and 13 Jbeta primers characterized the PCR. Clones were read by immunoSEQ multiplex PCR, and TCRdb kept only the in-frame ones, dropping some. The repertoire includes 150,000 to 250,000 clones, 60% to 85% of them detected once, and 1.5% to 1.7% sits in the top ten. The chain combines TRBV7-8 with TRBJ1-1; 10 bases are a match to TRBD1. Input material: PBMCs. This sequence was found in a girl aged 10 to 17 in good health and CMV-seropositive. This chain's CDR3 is CASASGTGVTEAFF. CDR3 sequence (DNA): TGTGCCAGCGCCTCCGGGACAGGGGTCACTGAAGCTTTCTTT.